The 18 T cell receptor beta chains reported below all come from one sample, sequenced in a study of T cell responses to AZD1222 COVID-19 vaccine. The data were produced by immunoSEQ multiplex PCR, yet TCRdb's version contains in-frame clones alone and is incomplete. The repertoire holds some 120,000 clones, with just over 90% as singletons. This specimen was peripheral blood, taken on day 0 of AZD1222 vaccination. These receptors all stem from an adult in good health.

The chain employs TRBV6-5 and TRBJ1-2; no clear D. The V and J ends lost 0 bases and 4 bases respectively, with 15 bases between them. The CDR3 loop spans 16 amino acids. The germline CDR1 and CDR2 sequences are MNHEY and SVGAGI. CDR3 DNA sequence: TGTGCCAGCAGTTACTCGAAAGCGCGGGGTGGCTATGGCTACACCTTC. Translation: CASSYSKARGGYGYTF.

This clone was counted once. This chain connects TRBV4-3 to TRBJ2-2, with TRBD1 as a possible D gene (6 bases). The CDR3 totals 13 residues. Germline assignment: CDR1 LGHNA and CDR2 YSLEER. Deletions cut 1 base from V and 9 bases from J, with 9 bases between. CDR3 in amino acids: CASSQAGARELFF. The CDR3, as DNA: TGCGCCAGCAGCCAAGCAGGGGCTAGGGAGCTGTTTTTT.

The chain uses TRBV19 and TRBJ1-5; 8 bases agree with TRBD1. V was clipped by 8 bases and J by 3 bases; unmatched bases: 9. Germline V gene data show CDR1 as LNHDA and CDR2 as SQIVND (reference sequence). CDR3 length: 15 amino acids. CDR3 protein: CASHNRGLLNQPQHF. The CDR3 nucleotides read TGTGCCAGTCACAACAGGGGGTTGCTCAATCAGCCCCAGCATTTT. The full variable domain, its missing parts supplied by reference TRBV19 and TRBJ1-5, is DGGITQSPKYLFRKEGQNVTLSCEQNLNHDAMYWYRQDPGQGLRLIYYSQIVNDFQKGDIAEGYSVSREKKESFPLTVTSAQKNPTAFYLCASHNRGLLNQPQHFGDGTRLSIL.

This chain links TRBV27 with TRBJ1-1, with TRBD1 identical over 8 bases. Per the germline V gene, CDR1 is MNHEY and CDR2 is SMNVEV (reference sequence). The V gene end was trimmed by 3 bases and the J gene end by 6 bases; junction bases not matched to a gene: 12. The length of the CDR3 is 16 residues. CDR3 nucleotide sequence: TGTGCCAGCAGTTTGTTGACCAGGGGGCTTAAGGCTGAAGCTTTCTTT. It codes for CASSLLTRGLKAEAFF.

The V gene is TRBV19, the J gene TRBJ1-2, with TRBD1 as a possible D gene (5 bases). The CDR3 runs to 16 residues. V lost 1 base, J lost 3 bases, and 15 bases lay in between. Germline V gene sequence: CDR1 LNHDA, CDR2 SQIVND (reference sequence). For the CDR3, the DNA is TGTGCCAGTAGTATAGGGGGCACAGCCGCACACTATGGCTACACCTTC. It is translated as CASSIGGTAAHYGYTF.

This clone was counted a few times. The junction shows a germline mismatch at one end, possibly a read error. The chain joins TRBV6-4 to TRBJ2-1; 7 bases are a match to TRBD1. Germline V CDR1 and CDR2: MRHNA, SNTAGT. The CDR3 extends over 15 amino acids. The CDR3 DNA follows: TGTGCCAGCAGTGACTCAGGGGGCTCCCACAATGAGCAGTTCTTC. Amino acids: CASSDSGGSHNEQFF.

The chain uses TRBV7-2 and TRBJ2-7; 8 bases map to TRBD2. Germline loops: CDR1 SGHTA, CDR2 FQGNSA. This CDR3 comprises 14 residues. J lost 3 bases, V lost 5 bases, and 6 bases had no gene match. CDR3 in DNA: TGTGCCAGCAGCAGCGGACTAGCCCGCTACGAGCAGTACTTC. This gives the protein CASSSGLARYEQYF.

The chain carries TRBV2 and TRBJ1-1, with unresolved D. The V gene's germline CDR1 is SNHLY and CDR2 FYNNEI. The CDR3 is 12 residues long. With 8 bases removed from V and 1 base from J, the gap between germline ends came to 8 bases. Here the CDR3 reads CASRITNTEAFF. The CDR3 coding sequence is TGTGCCAGCCGTATCACGAACACTGAAGCTTTCTTT. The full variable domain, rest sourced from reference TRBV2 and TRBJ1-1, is EPEVTQTPSHQVTQMGQEVILRCVPISNHLYFYWYRQILGQKVEFLVSFYNNEISEKSEIFDDQFSVERPDGSNFTLKIRSTKLEDSAMYFCASRITNTEAFFGQGTRLTVV.

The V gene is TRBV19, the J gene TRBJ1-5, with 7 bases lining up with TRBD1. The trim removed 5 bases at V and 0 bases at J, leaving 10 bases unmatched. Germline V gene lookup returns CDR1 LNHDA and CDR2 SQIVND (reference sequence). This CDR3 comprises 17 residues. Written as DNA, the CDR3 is TGTGCCAGTAGTCTGGCCCAGGGGGTACGTAGCAATCAGCCCCAGCATTTT. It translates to CASSLAQGVRSNQPQHF.

CDR3 loop: CASSSQGIDGYTF. The CDR3, as DNA: TGCGCCAGCAGCTCCCAGGGGATCGATGGCTACACCTTC. The rearrangement links TRBV5-1 to TRBJ1-2; weak D call: TRBD1 (6 bases). Germline CDR1 SGHRS, CDR2 YFSETQ. CDR3 length: 13 residues. Trimming cost V 3 bases and J 6 bases, with 12 bases left between them.

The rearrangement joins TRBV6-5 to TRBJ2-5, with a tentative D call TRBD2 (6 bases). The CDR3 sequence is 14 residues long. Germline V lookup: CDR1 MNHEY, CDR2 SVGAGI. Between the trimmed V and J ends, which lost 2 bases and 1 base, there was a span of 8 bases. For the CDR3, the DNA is TGTGCCAGCAGTTACCCGGGGGTCCAAGAGACCCAGTACTTC. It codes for CASSYPGVQETQYF.

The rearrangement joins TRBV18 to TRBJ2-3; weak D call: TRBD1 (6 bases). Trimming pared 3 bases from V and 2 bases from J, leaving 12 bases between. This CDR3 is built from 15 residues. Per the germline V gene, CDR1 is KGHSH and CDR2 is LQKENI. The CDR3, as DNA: TGTGCCAGCTCACCCCGGGACATTCACACAGATACGCAGTATTTT. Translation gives CASSPRDIHTDTQYF.

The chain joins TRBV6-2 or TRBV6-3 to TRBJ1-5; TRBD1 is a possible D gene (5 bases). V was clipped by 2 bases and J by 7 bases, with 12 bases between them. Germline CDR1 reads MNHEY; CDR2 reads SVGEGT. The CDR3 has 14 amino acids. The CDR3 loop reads CASSYSRGSQPQHF. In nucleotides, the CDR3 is TGTGCCAGCAGTTACAGCCGGGGGAGCCAGCCCCAGCATTTT.

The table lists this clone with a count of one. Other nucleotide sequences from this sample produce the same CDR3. The CDR3 is CASSYRGHGYTF. The DNA of the CDR3 is TGTGCCAGCAGTTACAGGGGGCATGGCTACACCTTC. The chain uses TRBV6-5 and TRBJ1-2; 7 bases line up with TRBD1. V shed 2 bases, J shed 6 bases, and the junction held 0 bases outside the gene matches. Germline V gives CDR1 MNHEY, CDR2 SVGAGI. This CDR3 region has 12 residues.

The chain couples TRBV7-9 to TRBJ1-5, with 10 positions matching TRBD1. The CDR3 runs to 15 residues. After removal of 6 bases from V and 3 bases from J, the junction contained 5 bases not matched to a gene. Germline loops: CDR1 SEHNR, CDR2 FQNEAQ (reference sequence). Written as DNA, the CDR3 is TGTGCCAGCAGTTGGGACAGGGGATTCAATCAGCCCCAGCATTTT. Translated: CASSWDRGFNQPQHF. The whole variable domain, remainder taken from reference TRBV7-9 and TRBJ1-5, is DTGVSQNPRHKITKRGQNVTFRCDPISEHNRLYWYRQTLGQGPEFLTYFQNEAQLEKSRLLSDRFSAERPKGSFSTLEIQRTEQGDSAMYLCASSWDRGFNQPQHFGDGTRLSIL.

CDR3 loop: CASSVGGADNQPQHF. The CDR3 DNA follows: TGTGCCAGCAGCGTAGGAGGGGCCGATAATCAGCCCCAGCATTTT. This sequence joins TRBV9 and TRBJ1-5; possible D gene TRBD1, 5 bases. In germline, CDR1 is SGDLS, CDR2 YYNGEE. The CDR3 has 15 residues. Trimming cost V 0 bases and J 4 bases, with 11 bases left between them.

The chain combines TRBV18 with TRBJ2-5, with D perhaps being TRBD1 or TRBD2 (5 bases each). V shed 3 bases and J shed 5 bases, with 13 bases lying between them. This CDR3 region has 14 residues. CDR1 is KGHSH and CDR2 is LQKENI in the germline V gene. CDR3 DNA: TGTGCCAGCTCACCGACGGGGCCTGATGAGACCCAGTACTTC. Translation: CASSPTGPDETQYF.

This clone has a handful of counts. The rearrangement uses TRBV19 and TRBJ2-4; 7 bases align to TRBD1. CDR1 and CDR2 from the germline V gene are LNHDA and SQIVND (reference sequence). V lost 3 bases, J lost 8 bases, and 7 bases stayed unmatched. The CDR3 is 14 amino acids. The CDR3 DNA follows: TGTGCCAGTAGTATCGCGACAGGGATGGACATTCAGTACTTC. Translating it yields CASSIATGMDIQYF. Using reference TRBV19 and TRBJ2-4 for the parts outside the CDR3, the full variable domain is DGGITQSPKYLFRKEGQNVTLSCEQNLNHDAMYWYRQDPGQGLRLIYYSQIVNDFQKGDIAEGYSVSREKKESFPLTVTSAQKNPTAFYLCASSIATGMDIQYFGAGTRLSVL.